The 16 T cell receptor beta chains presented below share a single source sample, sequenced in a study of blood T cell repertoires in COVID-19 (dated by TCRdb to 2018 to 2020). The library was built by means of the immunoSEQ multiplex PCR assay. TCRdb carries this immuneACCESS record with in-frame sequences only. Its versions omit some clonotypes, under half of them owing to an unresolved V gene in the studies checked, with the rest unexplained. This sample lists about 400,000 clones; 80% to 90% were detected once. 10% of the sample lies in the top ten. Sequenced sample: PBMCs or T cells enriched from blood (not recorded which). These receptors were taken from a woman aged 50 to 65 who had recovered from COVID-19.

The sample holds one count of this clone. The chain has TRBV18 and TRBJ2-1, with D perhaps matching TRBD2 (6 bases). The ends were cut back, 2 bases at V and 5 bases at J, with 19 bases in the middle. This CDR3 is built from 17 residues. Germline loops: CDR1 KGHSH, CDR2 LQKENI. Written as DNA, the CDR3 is TGTGCCAGCTCACCAAGGGTACCGGGACGGGGGAACAATGAGCAGTTCTTC. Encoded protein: CASSPRVPGRGNNEQFF.

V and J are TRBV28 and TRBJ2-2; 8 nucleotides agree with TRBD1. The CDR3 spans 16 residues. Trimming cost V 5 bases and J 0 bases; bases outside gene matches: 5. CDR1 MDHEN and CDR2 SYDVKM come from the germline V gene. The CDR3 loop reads CASSRPGGANTGELFF. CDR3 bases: TGTGCCAGCAGTCGACCAGGGGGCGCGAACACCGGGGAGCTGTTTTTT. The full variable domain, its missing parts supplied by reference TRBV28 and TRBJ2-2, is DVKVTQSSRYLVKRTGEKVFLECVQDMDHENMFWYRQDPGLGLRLIYFSYDVKMKEKGDIPEGYSVSREKKERFSLILESASTNQTSMYLCASSRPGGANTGELFFGEGSRLTVL.

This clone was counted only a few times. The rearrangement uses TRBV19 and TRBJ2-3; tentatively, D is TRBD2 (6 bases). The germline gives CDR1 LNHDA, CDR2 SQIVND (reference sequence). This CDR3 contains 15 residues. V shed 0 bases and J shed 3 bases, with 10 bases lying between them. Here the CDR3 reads CASSIDGRRTDTQYF. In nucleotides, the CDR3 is TGTGCCAGTAGTATAGACGGGAGAAGGACAGATACGCAGTATTTT.

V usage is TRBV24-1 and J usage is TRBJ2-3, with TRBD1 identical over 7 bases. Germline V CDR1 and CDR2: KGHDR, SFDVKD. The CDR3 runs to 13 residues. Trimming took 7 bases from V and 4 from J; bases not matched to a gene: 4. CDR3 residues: CATRETGADTQYF. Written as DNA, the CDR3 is TGTGCCACCAGAGAAACAGGGGCAGATACGCAGTATTTT.

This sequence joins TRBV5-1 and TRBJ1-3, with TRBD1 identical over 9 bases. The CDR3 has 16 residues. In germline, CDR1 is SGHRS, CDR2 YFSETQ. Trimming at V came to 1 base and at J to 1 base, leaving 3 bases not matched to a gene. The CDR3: CASSLSGQGSGNTIYF. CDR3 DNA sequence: TGCGCCAGCAGCTTGAGTGGACAGGGGTCTGGAAACACCATATATTTT. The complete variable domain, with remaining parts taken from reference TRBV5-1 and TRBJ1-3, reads KAGVTQTPRYLIKTRGQQVTLSCSPISGHRSVSWYQQTPGQGLQFLFEYFSETQRNKGNFPGRFSGRQFSNSRSEMNVSTLELGDSALYLCASSLSGQGSGNTIYFGEGSWLTVV.

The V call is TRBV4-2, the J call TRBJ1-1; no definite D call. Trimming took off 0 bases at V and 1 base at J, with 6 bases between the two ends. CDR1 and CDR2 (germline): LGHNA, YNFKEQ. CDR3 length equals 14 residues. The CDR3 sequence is CASSQDGGNTEAFF. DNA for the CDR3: TGTGCCAGCAGCCAAGATGGAGGGAACACTGAAGCTTTCTTT.

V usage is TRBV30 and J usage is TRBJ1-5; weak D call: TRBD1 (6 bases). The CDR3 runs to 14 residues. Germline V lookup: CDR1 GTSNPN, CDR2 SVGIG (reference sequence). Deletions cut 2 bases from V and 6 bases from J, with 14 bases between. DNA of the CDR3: TGTGCCTGGAGTCTGGGGGGGGCGAGTCAGCCCCAGCATTTT. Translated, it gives CAWSLGGASQPQHF.

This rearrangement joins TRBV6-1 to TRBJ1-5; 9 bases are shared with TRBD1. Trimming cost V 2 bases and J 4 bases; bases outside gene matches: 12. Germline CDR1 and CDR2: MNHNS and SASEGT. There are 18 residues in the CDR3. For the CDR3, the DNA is TGTGCCAGCAGTGAACGTTTATGGGGACAGGGCGCAAATCAGCCCCAGCATTTT. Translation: CASSERLWGQGANQPQHF.

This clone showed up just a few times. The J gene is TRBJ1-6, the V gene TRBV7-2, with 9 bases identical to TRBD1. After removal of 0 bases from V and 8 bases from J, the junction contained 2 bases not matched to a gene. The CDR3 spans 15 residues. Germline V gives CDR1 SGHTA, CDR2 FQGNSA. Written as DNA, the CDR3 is TGTGCCAGCAGCTTAGCGGGACAGGGTTATTCACCCCTCCACTTT. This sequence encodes CASSLAGQGYSPLHF.

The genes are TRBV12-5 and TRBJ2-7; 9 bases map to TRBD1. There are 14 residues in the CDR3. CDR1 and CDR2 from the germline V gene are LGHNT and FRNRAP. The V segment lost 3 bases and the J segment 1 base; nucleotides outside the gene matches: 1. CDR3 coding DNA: TGTGCTAGTGGTTTTGGGACAGGGTCCTACGAGCAGTACTTC. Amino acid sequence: CASGFGTGSYEQYF.

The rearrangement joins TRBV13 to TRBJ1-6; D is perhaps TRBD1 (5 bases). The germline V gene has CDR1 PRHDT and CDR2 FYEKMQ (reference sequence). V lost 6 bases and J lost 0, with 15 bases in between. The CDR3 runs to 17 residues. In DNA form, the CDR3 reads TGTGCCAGCAGTCTGGGACTGCCGAGCTCCTATAATTCACCCCTCCACTTT. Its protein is CASSLGLPSSYNSPLHF.

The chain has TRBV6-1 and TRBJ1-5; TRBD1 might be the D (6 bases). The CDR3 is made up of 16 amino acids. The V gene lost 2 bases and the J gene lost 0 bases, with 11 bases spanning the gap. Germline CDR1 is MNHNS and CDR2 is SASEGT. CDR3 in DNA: TGTGCCAGCAGTGAAATTAGGGGACATAGCAATCAGCCCCAGCATTTT. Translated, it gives CASSEIRGHSNQPQHF.

The CDR3 nucleotides read TGCGCCAGCAGCCAAGATTCGCAAGACTTCTATGGCTACACCTTC. It is translated as CASSQDSQDFYGYTF. The chain is built from TRBV4-1 and TRBJ1-2; no reliable D call. The CDR3 is 15 amino acids. Per germline, CDR1 MGHRA and CDR2 YSYEKL. Trimming stripped 0 bases from V and 4 bases from J, with 12 bases between.

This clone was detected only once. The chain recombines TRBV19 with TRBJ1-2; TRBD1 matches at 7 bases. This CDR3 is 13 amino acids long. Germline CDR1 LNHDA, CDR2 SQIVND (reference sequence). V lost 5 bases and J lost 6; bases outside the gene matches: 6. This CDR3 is CASSPWTGDGYTF. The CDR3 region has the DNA TGTGCCAGTAGTCCATGGACAGGCGATGGCTACACCTTC.

CDR3 sequence reads: CASSPTPGTESTDTQYF. CDR3 nucleotide sequence: TGCGCCAGCAGCCCGACCCCCGGGACAGAGAGCACAGATACGCAGTATTTT. The chain has TRBV4-1 and TRBJ2-3; 7 bases map to TRBD1. This CDR3 contains 17 residues. The junction had 10 bases not matched to a gene; V was cut back by 4 bases and J by 0 bases. Per the germline V gene, CDR1 is MGHRA and CDR2 is YSYEKL.

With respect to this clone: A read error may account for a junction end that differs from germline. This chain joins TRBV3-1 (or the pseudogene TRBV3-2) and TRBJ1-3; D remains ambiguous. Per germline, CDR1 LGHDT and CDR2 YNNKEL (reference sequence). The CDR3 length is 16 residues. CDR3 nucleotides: TGTGCCAGCATCCAAAGTGGTGGGAGCTCTGGAAACACCATATATTTT. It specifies CASIQSGGSSGNTIYF.